This T cell receptor beta chain was captured in a study of glioma-infiltrating T cells. Losses at the gene ends were 6 bases for V and 2 bases for J; bases not matched to a gene: 9. CDR3 length: 16 residues. This clonotype showed up many times. Its antigen is unknown. Using RNA template, CDR3s of TCR alpha and beta were amplified with iRepertoire arm-PCR. For one-step reverse transcription and amplification, about 85-400 ng of tissue mRNA or PBMC total RNA was used. TCRdb redid the calling of the multiplex PCR reads with MiXCR, one entry per CDR3 protein. This repertoire shows around 180,000 distinct CDR3 sequences, around 45% found once; its top ten account for roughly 5.4%. General study results and limits: Non-neoplastic patients had below-expected tissue-blood divergence, while all gliomas exceeded expectation. CDR3 overlap between tissue and blood was very small.

The material sequenced was glioma tissue, nonneoplastic brain tissue, or PBMCs (not recorded which). This sequence originates from a human donor with low-grade glioma or glioblastoma, undergoing nonglioma brain surgery, or in good health (not recorded which). This rearrangement joins TRBV12-3 or TRBV12-4 to TRBJ1-2; 10 bases agree with TRBD1. This CDR3 is CASRRTGGLNNYGYTF. In DNA, the CDR3 is TGTGCCAGCAGAAGGACAGGGGGTCTGAACAACTATGGCTACACCTTC.